This entry lists 2 T cell receptor beta chains sequenced from one sample in a study of Ad26.COV2.S vaccination and SARS-CoV-2 variants. Libraries were prepared by immunoSEQ multiplex PCR; TCRdb keeps only in-frame clonotypes and omits some of them. This table holds approximately 410,000 clones, approximately 87% found once. Stated treatment: 15 to 20 received Ad26.COV2.S at low or high dose, single or two shots; roughly five received placebo; per-sample allocation not given. The samples were gathered on day 63 after the first injection of vaccine or placebo. The sample in question was peripheral blood, obtained in a trial of Ad26.COV2.S vaccine versus placebo. These receptors were collected from a person between 18 and 60 years old who received the Ad26.COV2.S COVID-19 vaccine or a placebo.

V and J are TRBV2 and TRBJ2-7, with 7 bases identical to TRBD1. V lost 5 bases and J lost 0; bases outside the gene matches: 7. CDR1 and CDR2 from the germline V gene are SNHLY and FYNNEI. The CDR3 is made up of 15 amino acids. Here the CDR3 reads CASSYDRASSYEQYF. The CDR3, as DNA: TGTGCCAGCAGTTACGACAGGGCCAGCTCCTACGAGCAGTACTTC.

This chain joins TRBV6-2 or TRBV6-3 and TRBJ2-2; the D gene is possibly TRBD1 (5 bases). The germline gives CDR1 MNHEY, CDR2 SVGEGT. The ends were cut back, 3 bases at V and 3 bases at J, with 11 bases in the middle. The CDR3 length is 15 residues. For the CDR3, the DNA is TGTGCCAGCAGTTATATGGACACCCACACCGGGGAGCTGTTTTTT. Its translation is CASSYMDTHTGELFF.